The 31 T cell receptor beta chains reported below all come from one sample, sequenced in a study of vaccination effects on CD4 cells after COVID-19. These receptors have no identified antigens. The method was immunoSEQ multiplex PCR; TCRdb's version includes in-frame clones alone and lacks a portion of them. The table lists around 32,000 clones, around three fifths of them singletons. Within the ViraFEST assay, antigen-specific CD4+ T cells underwent expansion with viral peptide pools prior to sequencing. Isolation of CD4+ T cells took place after around 10 days of culture. Each participant was given two doses of one vaccine (BNT162b2 or mRNA-1273). The starting material was CD4+ T cells from PBMCs cultured with SARS-CoV-2 spike peptides, obtained after COVID-19 vaccination. The origin of the receptors is a human donor who received a COVID-19 vaccine.

This chain uses TRBV30 with TRBJ2-6; no firm D call. CDR3 length: 13 amino acids. The V end lost 4 bases, the J end lost 0 bases, and 4 bases lay between the germline ends. Germline V gives CDR1 GTSNPN, CDR2 SVGIG (reference sequence). The CDR3, as DNA: TGTGCCTGGATTGGCTCTGGGGCCAACGTCCTGACTTTC. Protein: CAWIGSGANVLTF. The complete variable domain, with remaining parts taken from reference TRBV30 and TRBJ2-6, reads SQTIHQWPATLVQPVGSPLSLECTVEGTSNPNLYWYRQAAGRGLQLLFYSVGIGQISSEVPQNLSASRPQDRQFILSSKKLLLSDSGFYLCAWIGSGANVLTFGAGSRLTVL.

This clone has at least ten counts. The J gene is TRBJ1-1, the V gene TRBV10-3; 7 bases match TRBD1. J lost 8 bases, V lost 2 bases, and 11 bases had no gene match. CDR3 length equals 15 residues. Germline V gives CDR1 ENHRY, CDR2 SYGVKD. CDR3 nucleotides: TGTGCCATCAGTGAGACCGGGACAGCTACTACCGAAGCTTTCTTT. It translates to CAISETGTATTEAFF.

The sample holds one count of this clone. The rearrangement links TRBV6-5 to TRBJ2-1, with 14 bases aligning to TRBD2. The CDR3 runs to 14 residues. J was trimmed by 5 bases and V by 7 bases; bases with no gene match: 1. The germline V gene has CDR1 MNHEY and CDR2 SVGAGI. The CDR3 region is CASTGLAGDNEQFF. The DNA of the CDR3 is TGTGCCAGCACGGGACTAGCGGGGGACAATGAGCAGTTCTTC.

This chain links TRBV2 with TRBJ1-1; tentative D call: TRBD1 (5 bases). V shed 7 bases and J shed 1 base, with 13 bases lying between them. This CDR3 is 14 amino acids long. The germline gives CDR1 SNHLY, CDR2 FYNNEI. CDR3 coding DNA: TGTGCCAGCAACAGCAGGGCCGGGAACACTGAAGCTTTCTTT. It is translated as CASNSRAGNTEAFF.

The rearrangement uses TRBV6-5 and TRBJ2-1, with TRBD2 matching 7 bases. Looked up from germline, CDR1 is MNHEY and CDR2 is SVGAGI. The V gene end was trimmed by 2 bases and the J gene end by 4 bases; junction bases not matched to a gene: 5. The CDR3 sequence is 15 residues long. CDR3 region: CASSYRLAEYNEQFF. For the CDR3, the DNA is TGTGCCAGCAGTTACAGGCTAGCGGAATACAATGAGCAGTTCTTC.

This rearrangement joins TRBV6-6 to TRBJ2-7; 7 bases match TRBD1. The V and J ends lost 6 bases and 0 bases, in that order; junction bases with no gene match: 5. From germline, CDR1 is MNHNY and CDR2 SVGAGI (reference sequence). The CDR3 is 14 residues long. The CDR3 sequence: CASRRDRNSYEQYF. CDR3 DNA: TGTGCCAGCAGAAGGGACAGAAACTCCTACGAGCAGTACTTC.

By share of the sample, this clone is medium-sized (0.01 to 0.1%). The chain has TRBV3-1 (or the pseudogene TRBV3-2) and TRBJ2-5; TRBD1 agrees at 9 bases. CDR1 and CDR2 (germline): LGHDT, YNNKEL (reference sequence). The CDR3 contains 17 residues. The junction had 6 bases not matched to a gene; V was cut back by 0 bases and J by 1 base. The CDR3 reads CASSQDLLTGGQETQYF. As DNA, the CDR3 is TGTGCCAGCAGCCAAGATCTTCTGACAGGGGGCCAAGAGACCCAGTACTTC.

The chain uses TRBV7-2 and TRBJ2-7; D not resolved. Germline CDR1 and CDR2: SGHTA and FQGNSA. The V end lost 2 bases, the J end lost 0 bases, and 14 bases lay between the germline ends. The CDR3 covers 16 residues. CDR3: CASSLPRHYNSYEQYF. The DNA for the CDR3 is TGTGCCAGCAGCTTACCCCGGCACTACAACTCCTACGAGCAGTACTTC. Together with reference TRBV7-2 and TRBJ2-7, the CDR3 gives the full variable domain: GAGVSQSPSNKVTEKGKDVELRCDPISGHTALYWYRQSLGQGLEFLIYFQGNSAPDKSGLPSDRFSAERTGGSVSTLTIQRTQQEDSAVYLCASSLPRHYNSYEQYFGPGTRLTVT.

The rearrangement links TRBV18 to TRBJ1-2; no reliable D call. V gave up 5 bases and J gave up 3 bases, with 4 bases separating them. Per germline, CDR1 KGHSH and CDR2 LQKENI. CDR3 length: 11 residues. The CDR3 is CASSGDYGYTF. DNA of the CDR3: TGTGCCAGCTCAGGGGACTATGGCTACACCTTC.

This rearrangement joins TRBV19 to TRBJ2-3, with D maybe TRBD2 (6 bases). Trimming removed 5 bases at V and 6 bases at J, with 12 bases between. The CDR3 loop spans 13 amino acids. Germline V gene sequence: CDR1 LNHDA, CDR2 SQIVND (reference sequence). CDR3: CASSWRADDTQYF. The CDR3 DNA follows: TGTGCCAGTAGTTGGAGGGCCGACGATACGCAGTATTTT.

This sequence joins TRBV5-4 and TRBJ1-2, with a weak D call TRBD1 (5 bases). The CDR3 contains 15 residues. Germline CDR1 SGHNT, CDR2 YYREEE (reference sequence). V lost 3 bases and J lost 0, with 12 bases in between. CDR3 coding DNA: TGTGCCAGCAGCTGGGCCAGGACAACTAACTATGGCTACACCTTC. Protein: CASSWARTTNYGYTF.

The CDR3 protein is CASSSDRGLAKLFF. The DNA of the CDR3 is TGTGCCAGCAGTTCGGACAGGGGCCTTGCAAAACTGTTTTTT. This chain connects TRBV6-5 to TRBJ1-4; 9 bases agree with TRBD1. Looked up from germline, CDR1 is MNHEY and CDR2 is SVGAGI. CDR3 length: 14 residues. With 4 bases clipped from V and 10 bases from J, the junction kept 7 bases outside the gene matches.

V usage is TRBV29-1 and J usage is TRBJ2-4; D ambiguous. CDR1 is SQVTM, CDR2 ANQGSEA, per germline. The V gene lost 4 bases and the J gene lost 2 bases, with 9 bases spanning the gap. The CDR3 spans 13 residues. CDR3 loop: CSVGEGSKNIQYF. CDR3 in DNA: TGCAGCGTTGGGGAAGGTTCCAAAAACATTCAGTACTTC.

The J gene is TRBJ2-6, the V gene TRBV6-5; D tentatively reads TRBD1 or TRBD2 (5 bases each). CDR1 and CDR2 from the germline V gene are MNHEY and SVGAGI. The CDR3 totals 16 residues. V was shortened by 2 bases and J by 2 bases, with 10 bases between the two germline ends. CDR3 amino acids: CASSYAGRAGANVLTF. The CDR3 DNA is TGTGCCAGCAGTTACGCGGGCAGGGCTGGGGCCAACGTCCTGACTTTC.

This clone was seen a few times. The gene calls are TRBV7-2 and TRBJ2-3; D possibly corresponds to TRBD2 (5 bases). Germline-derived CDR1 and CDR2 are SGHTA and FQGNSA. CDR3 length: 15 residues. V was pared by 6 bases and J by 0 bases, with 13 bases between. CDR3 coding DNA: TGTGCCAGCAGGACCGGGATTCCTAGCACAGATACGCAGTATTTT. Its protein product is CASRTGIPSTDTQYF.

The rearrangement joins TRBV12-3 or TRBV12-4 to TRBJ2-1, with unresolved D. V lost 6 bases to trimming and J lost 8 bases, with 8 bases between them. CDR3 length equals 11 residues. The CDR3 is CASRRSDEQFF. In nucleotides, the CDR3 is TGTGCCAGCAGGCGGAGCGATGAGCAGTTCTTC.

The V and J genes are TRBV29-1 and TRBJ2-3; TRBD2 matches 16 bases. This CDR3 has 15 residues. Germline V CDR1 and CDR2: SQVTM, ANQGSEA. The junction had 8 bases not matched to a gene; V was cut back by 4 bases and J by 10 bases. The CDR3 nucleotides are TGCAGCGTTGCCGCGGGACTAGCGGGAGGGCCCGCGCAGTATTTT. Translated: CSVAAGLAGGPAQYF.

The genes are TRBV6-5 and TRBJ1-2, with a possible D match to TRBD1 (5 bases). The germline CDR1 and CDR2 sequences are MNHEY and SVGAGI. The CDR3 is 14 amino acids. V shed 2 bases and J shed 4 bases, with 11 bases lying between them. The CDR3 reads CASSYGRQSYGYTF. Here the CDR3 DNA reads TGTGCCAGCAGTTACGGTCGACAGAGCTATGGCTACACCTTC.

The V gene is TRBV5-5, the J gene TRBJ1-5; D unresolved. This CDR3 contains 13 residues. V was trimmed by 3 bases and J by 5 bases, leaving 9 bases between them. CDR1 is SGHKS and CDR2 is YYEKEE in the germline V gene (reference sequence). This CDR3 reads CASSSRNDQPQHF. The CDR3 DNA reads as TGTGCCAGCAGCTCTAGGAACGATCAGCCCCAGCATTTT.

The chain recombines TRBV5-1 with TRBJ1-5; D possibly corresponds to TRBD1 (5 bases). From germline, CDR1 is SGHRS and CDR2 YFSETQ. This CDR3 is 13 amino acids long. V was trimmed by 5 bases and J by 4 bases, leaving 10 bases between them. Here the CDR3 reads CASRQGSNQPQHF. The DNA for the CDR3 is TGCGCCAGCAGGCAGGGTTCAAATCAGCCCCAGCATTTT.

The chain couples TRBV6-5 to TRBJ2-5, with 10 bases identical to TRBD1. The CDR3 is made up of 14 amino acids. The germline V gene encodes CDR1 MNHEY and CDR2 SVGAGI. J gave up 4 bases and V 5 bases, and 4 bases lay outside the gene matches. CDR3 sequence: CASSRQGARETQYF. In DNA, the CDR3 is TGTGCCAGCAGTAGACAGGGGGCGCGAGAGACCCAGTACTTC.

The chain employs TRBV7-9 and TRBJ1-5; possible D gene TRBD1, 6 bases. This CDR3 spans 15 amino acids. Trimming removed 4 bases at V and 3 bases at J, with 13 bases between. Germline V gene lookup returns CDR1 SEHNR and CDR2 FQNEAQ (reference sequence). CDR3 nucleotide sequence: TGTGCCAGCAGCTCCGCAACAGGGATCAATCAGCCCCAGCATTTT. Protein: CASSSATGINQPQHF.

The V call is TRBV10-3, the J call TRBJ1-2; D is unresolved. The CDR3 is 11 amino acids. Per germline, CDR1 ENHRY and CDR2 SYGVKD. Trimming stripped 10 bases from V and 8 bases from J, with 14 bases between. The DNA for the CDR3 is TGTGCCACCAGCGACCCCTTAGGCTACACCTTC. Translating gives CATSDPLGYTF.

This clone came up a few times. V and J are TRBV14 and TRBJ2-3, with D tentatively TRBD1 (5 bases). Per the germline V gene, CDR1 is SGHDN and CDR2 is FVKESK. V shed 0 bases and J shed 5 bases, with 12 bases lying between them. This CDR3 has 15 residues. This CDR3 reads CASSQEGWGGDTQYF. CDR3 nucleotides: TGTGCCAGCAGCCAAGAAGGGTGGGGCGGAGATACGCAGTATTTT.

This clone was detected a few times. This chain joins TRBV5-4 and TRBJ2-3; perhaps TRBD2 as D (6 bases). The CDR3 spans 16 residues. Germline assignment: CDR1 SGHNT and CDR2 YYREEE (reference sequence). Between the trimmed V and J ends, which lost 4 bases and 4 bases, there was a span of 19 bases. CDR3 nucleotides: TGTGCCAGCAGCAGTACCGGGACTGAGGTGGCAGATACGCAGTATTTT. Translating it yields CASSSTGTEVADTQYF.

This clone appeared once. V and J are TRBV3-1 (or the pseudogene TRBV3-2) and TRBJ2-1; no clear D. Trimming removed 4 bases at V and 6 bases at J, with 7 bases between. The CDR3 consists of 12 residues. Looked up from germline, CDR1 is LGHDT and CDR2 is YNNKEL (reference sequence). The CDR3 sequence: CASSPVGNEQFF. CDR3 nucleotide sequence: TGTGCCAGCAGCCCGGTGGGCAATGAGCAGTTCTTC.

The chain joins TRBV2 to TRBJ2-1, with TRBD2 matching 12 bases. The CDR3 sequence is 16 residues long. Looked up from germline, CDR1 is SNHLY and CDR2 is FYNNEI. The trim removed 5 bases at V and 3 bases at J, leaving 5 bases unmatched. The CDR3 DNA is TGTGCCAGCAGTAGGACTAGCGGGACCCTCTACAATGAGCAGTTCTTC. This encodes CASSRTSGTLYNEQFF.

This chain uses TRBV7-2 with TRBJ2-1; 9 nucleotides align to TRBD2. V was clipped by 5 bases and J by 8 bases; unmatched bases: 13. Looked up from germline, CDR1 is SGHTA and CDR2 is FQGNSA. The CDR3 consists of 16 residues. In DNA, the CDR3 is TGTGCCAGCAGCGAAAAGAGGGGAGCGGGGGGCGATGAGCAGTTCTTC. Its translation: CASSEKRGAGGDEQFF.

This clone turned up a few times. The genes are TRBV13 and TRBJ2-3; TRBD2 matches at 13 bases. Germline values: CDR1 PRHDT, CDR2 FYEKMQ (reference sequence). The CDR3 is 15 residues long. Trimming removed 5 bases from V and 6 bases from J; junction bases left unmatched: 5. The CDR3 DNA reads TGTGCCAGCAGCCACGGGACTAGCGGGAAGGATACGCAGTATTTT. Translated, it gives CASSHGTSGKDTQYF.

The V and J genes are TRBV2 and TRBJ2-1; 11 nucleotides match TRBD2. V lost 9 bases, J lost 7 bases, and 11 bases stayed unmatched. The germline CDR1 and CDR2 sequences are SNHLY and FYNNEI. The CDR3 extends over 15 amino acids. CDR3 loop: CARSPPTSGVNEQFF. CDR3 bases: TGTGCCAGGTCCCCCCCGACTAGCGGGGTAAATGAGCAGTTCTTC.

This sequence joins TRBV4-1 and TRBJ2-5; D gene uncertain. CDR3 length: 14 amino acids. V was shortened by 4 bases and J by 2 bases, with 11 bases between the two germline ends. Germline loops: CDR1 MGHRA, CDR2 YSYEKL. In DNA, the CDR3 is TGCGCCAGCAGCCCTCTCCCACAGCAAGAGACCCAGTACTTC. Translation: CASSPLPQQETQYF.